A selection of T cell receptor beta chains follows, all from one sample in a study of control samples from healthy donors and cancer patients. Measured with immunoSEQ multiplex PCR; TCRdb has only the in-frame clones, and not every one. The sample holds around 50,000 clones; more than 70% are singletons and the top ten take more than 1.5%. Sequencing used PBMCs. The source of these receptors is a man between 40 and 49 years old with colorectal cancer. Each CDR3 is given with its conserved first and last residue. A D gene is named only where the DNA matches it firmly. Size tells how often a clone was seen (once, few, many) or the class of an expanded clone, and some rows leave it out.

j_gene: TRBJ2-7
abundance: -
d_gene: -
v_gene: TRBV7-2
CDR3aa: CASSPGAEKYEQYF
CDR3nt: TGTGCCAGCAGTCCAGGGGCGGAAAAGTACGAGCAGTACTTC

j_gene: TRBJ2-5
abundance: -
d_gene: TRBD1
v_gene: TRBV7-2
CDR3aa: CASSSTGGRETQYF
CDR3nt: TGTGCCAGCAGCTCTACAGGGGGTAGAGAGACCCAGTACTTC

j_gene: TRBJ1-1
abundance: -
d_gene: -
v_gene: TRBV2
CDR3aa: CASSGGGEAFF
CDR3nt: TGTGCCAGCAGCGGTGGGGGGGAAGCTTTCTTT

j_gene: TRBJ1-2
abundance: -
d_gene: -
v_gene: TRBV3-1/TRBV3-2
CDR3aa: CASSQGGFYGYTF
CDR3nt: TGTGCCAGCAGCCAAGGAGGGTTCTATGGCTACACCTTC

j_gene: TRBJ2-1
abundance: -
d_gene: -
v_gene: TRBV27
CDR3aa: CASSTQTQGPYNEQFF
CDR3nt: TGTGCCAGCAGTACCCAGACCCAGGGCCCTTACAATGAGCAGTTCTTC

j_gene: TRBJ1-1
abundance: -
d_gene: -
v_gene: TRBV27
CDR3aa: CASSLSARNTEAFF
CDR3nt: TGTGCCAGCAGTTTAAGTGCCCGGAACACTGAAGCTTTCTTT

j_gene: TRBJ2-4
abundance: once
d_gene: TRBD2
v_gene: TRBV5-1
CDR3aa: CASSLGGTRATIQYF
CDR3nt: TGCGCCAGCAGCTTGGGAGGGACTAGGGCCACGATTCAGTACTTC

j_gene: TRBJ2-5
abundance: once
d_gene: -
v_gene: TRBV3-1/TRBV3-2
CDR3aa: CASSQAWASGETQYF
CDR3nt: TGTGCCAGCAGCCAAGCCTGGGCCTCGGGGGAGACCCAGTACTTC

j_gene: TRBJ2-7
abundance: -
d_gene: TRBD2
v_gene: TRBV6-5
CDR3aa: CASSYGRIAGGEQYF
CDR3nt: TGTGCCAGCAGTTACGGGAGGATAGCGGGAGGCGAGCAGTACTTC

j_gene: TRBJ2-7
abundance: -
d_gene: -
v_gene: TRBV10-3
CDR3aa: CASRGEGASYEQYF
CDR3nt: TGTGCCTCTAGGGGGGAGGGAGCTTCCTACGAGCAGTACTTC

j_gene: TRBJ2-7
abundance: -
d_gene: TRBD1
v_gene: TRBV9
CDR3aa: CASSVAGGPTYEQYF
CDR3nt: TGTGCCAGCAGCGTCGCAGGGGGCCCAACCTACGAGCAGTACTTC

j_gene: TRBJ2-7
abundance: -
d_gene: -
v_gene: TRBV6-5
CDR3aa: CASSYLQGRYEQYF
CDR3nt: TGTGCCAGCAGTTACCTCCAGGGCCGGTACGAGCAGTACTTC

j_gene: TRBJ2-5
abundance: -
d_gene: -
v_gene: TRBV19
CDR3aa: CASSIRGSALQETQYF
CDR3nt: TGTGCCAGTAGTATAAGGGGGTCGGCGTTACAAGAGACCCAGTACTTC

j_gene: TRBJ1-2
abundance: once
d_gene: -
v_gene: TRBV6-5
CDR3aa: CASSSPDRNYGYTF
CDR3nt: TGTGCCAGCAGTTCCCCGGACAGAAACTATGGCTACACCTTC

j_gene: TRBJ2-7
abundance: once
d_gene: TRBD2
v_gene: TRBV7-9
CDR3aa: CASSPRRESYEQYF
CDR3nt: TGTGCCAGCAGCCCCCGGCGGGAGTCCTACGAGCAGTACTTC

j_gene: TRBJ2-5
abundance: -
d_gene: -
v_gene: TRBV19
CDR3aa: CASSIRLDQETQYF
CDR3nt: TGTGCCAGTAGTATCCGACTAGATCAAGAGACCCAGTACTTC

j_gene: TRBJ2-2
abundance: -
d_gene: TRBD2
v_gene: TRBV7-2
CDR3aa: CASTWVAGVTGELFF
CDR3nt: TGTGCCAGCACCTGGGTGGCGGGAGTTACCGGGGAGCTGTTTTTT

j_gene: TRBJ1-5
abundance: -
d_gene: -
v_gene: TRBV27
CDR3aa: CASSFSANQPQHF
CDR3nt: TGTGCCAGCAGTTTTTCCGCAAATCAGCCCCAGCATTTT

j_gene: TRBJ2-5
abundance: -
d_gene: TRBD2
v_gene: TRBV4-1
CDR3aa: CASSQDLVAGEQETQYF
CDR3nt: TGCGCCAGCAGCCAAGATCTAGTAGCGGGAGAGCAAGAGACCCAGTACTTC

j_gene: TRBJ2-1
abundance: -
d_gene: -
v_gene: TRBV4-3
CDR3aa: CASSPLPGRGEQFF
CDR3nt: TGCGCCAGCAGTCCCCTACCAGGGCGGGGTGAGCAGTTCTTC

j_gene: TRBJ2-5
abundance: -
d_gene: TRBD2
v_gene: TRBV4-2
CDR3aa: CASSQASLAGGQETQYF
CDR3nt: TGTGCCAGCAGCCAAGCTAGCCTAGCGGGAGGACAGGAGACCCAGTACTTC

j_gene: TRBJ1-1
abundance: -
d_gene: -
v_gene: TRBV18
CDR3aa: CASSPPARLGAFF
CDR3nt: TGTGCCAGCTCACCCCCAGCGAGGTTGGGGGCTTTCTTT

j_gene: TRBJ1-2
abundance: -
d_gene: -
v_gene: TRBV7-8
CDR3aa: CASSTRQANYGYTF
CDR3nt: TGTGCCAGCAGCACCCGACAAGCTAACTATGGCTACACCTTC

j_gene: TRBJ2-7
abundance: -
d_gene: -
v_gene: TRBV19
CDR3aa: CASSILESYEQYF
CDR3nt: TGTGCCAGTAGTATACTGGAGTCCTACGAGCAGTACTTC

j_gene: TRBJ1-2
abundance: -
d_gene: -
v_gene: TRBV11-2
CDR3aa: CASSLGRDGYTF
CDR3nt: TGTGCCAGCAGCTTAGGAAGGGACGGCTACACCTTC

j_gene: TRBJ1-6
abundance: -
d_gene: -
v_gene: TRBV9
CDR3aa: CASSVNNSPLHF
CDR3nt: TGTGCCAGCAGCGTCAATAATTCACCCCTCCACTTT

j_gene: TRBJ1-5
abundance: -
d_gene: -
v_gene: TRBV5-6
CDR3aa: CASSFAGYNQPQHF
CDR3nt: TGTGCCAGCAGCTTCGCCGGATACAATCAGCCCCAGCATTTT

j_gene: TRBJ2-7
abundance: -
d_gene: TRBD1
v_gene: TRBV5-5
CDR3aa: CASSFALRGSYEQYF
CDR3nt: TGTGCCAGCAGCTTTGCGCTCAGGGGGTCCTACGAGCAGTACTTC

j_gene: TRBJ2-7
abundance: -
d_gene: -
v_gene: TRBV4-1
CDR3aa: CASSQDTRLYEQYF
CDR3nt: TGCGCCAGCAGCCAAGATACCAGACTCTACGAGCAGTACTTC

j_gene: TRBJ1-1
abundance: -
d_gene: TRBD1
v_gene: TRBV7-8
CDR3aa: CASSLSRGLGNTEAFF
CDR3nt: TGTGCCAGCAGCTTATCCAGGGGGTTGGGGAACACTGAAGCTTTCTTT

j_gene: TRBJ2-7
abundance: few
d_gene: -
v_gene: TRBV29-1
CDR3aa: CSVVVTYEQYF
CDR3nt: TGCAGCGTTGTTGTCACCTACGAGCAGTACTTC

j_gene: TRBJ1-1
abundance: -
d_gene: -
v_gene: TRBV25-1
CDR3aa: CASTPGHPGGTEAFF
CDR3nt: TGTGCCAGCACCCCCGGACACCCCGGAGGCACTGAAGCTTTCTTT

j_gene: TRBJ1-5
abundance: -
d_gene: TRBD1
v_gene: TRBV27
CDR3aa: CASSFDRAGQPQHF
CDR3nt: TGTGCCAGCAGCTTTGACAGGGCAGGACAGCCCCAGCATTTT

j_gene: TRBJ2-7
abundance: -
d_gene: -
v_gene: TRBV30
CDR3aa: CAWSVQAEPYEQYF
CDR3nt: TGTGCCTGGAGTGTACAGGCAGAGCCCTACGAGCAGTACTTC

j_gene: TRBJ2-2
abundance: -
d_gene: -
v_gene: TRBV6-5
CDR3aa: CASGRSGSNTGELFF
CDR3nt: TGTGCCAGCGGACGATCCGGGAGTAACACCGGGGAGCTGTTTTTT

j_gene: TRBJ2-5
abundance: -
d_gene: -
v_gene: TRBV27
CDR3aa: CASSLVSGAETQYF
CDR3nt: TGTGCCAGCAGTTTAGTTTCCGGGGCCGAGACCCAGTACTTC

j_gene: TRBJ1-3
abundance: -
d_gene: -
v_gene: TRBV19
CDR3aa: CASTDRTISGNTIYF
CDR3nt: TGTGCCAGTACAGACAGAACAATCTCTGGAAACACCATATATTTT